These T cell receptor beta chains were read from a single sample in a study of neoadjuvant nivolumab and ipilimumab in lung cancer. Repertoires were generated with immunoSEQ multiplex PCR, while TCRdb's copy carries only in-frame clones and drops some. The sample comprises some 30,000 clones, over 75% of which are singletons, and approximately 4.6% rests with the top ten. The input for sequencing was peripheral blood, taken after neoadjuvant nivolumab, alone or with ipilimumab, at or shortly before surgery. These receptors came from an adult with non-small cell lung cancer. Each CDR3 is given with its conserved first and last residue. A D gene is named only where the DNA matches it firmly. Clone size is given for some rows only: seen once, a few or many times, or a class if the clone is expanded.

size: .; V: TRBV5-5; D: .; J: TRBJ1-1; CDR3: CASSFQGNTEAFF; DNA: TGTGCCAGCAGCTTTCAGGGGAACACTGAAGCTTTCTTT
size: .; V: TRBV2; D: TRBD1; J: TRBJ2-7; CDR3: CASSRQGYAYEQYF; DNA: TGTGCCAGCAGTCGACAGGGGTATGCCTACGAGCAGTACTTC
size: .; V: TRBV6-5; D: TRBD1; J: TRBJ1-5; CDR3: CASSYGTGVQPQHF; DNA: TGTGCCAGCAGTTATGGGACAGGGGTCCAGCCCCAGCATTTT
size: .; V: TRBV5-1; D: .; J: TRBJ1-1; CDR3: CASSSFTGISTEAFF; DNA: TGCGCCAGCAGCTCTTTTACAGGGATTTCCACTGAAGCTTTCTTT
size: .; V: TRBV2; D: .; J: TRBJ1-1; CDR3: CASNPDRNTEAFF; DNA: TGTGCCAGCAACCCCGACAGGAACACTGAAGCTTTCTTT
size: .; V: TRBV6-1; D: TRBD1; J: TRBJ1-1; CDR3: CASSEMAGGALNTEAFF; DNA: TGTGCCAGCAGTGAGATGGCAGGGGGGGCCCTGAACACTGAAGCTTTCTTT
size: .; V: TRBV18; D: .; J: TRBJ1-3; CDR3: CASSPLDSHQRSTIYF; DNA: TGTGCCAGCTCACCATTGGACAGCCATCAGAGAAGCACCATATATTTT
size: .; V: TRBV7-3; D: .; J: TRBJ2-1; CDR3: CASSTTVDGIQFF; DNA: TGTGCCAGCAGCACGACTGTGGATGGGATTCAGTTCTTC
size: .; V: TRBV6-5; D: .; J: TRBJ1-5; CDR3: CASSYPGFGNQPQHF; DNA: TGTGCCAGCAGTTATCCAGGTTTCGGCAATCAGCCCCAGCATTTT
size: .; V: TRBV15; D: .; J: TRBJ1-5; CDR3: CATSRDTNSNQPQHF; DNA: TGTGCCACCAGCAGAGATACTAATAGCAATCAGCCCCAGCATTTT
size: .; V: TRBV5-8; D: TRBD1; J: TRBJ1-2; CDR3: CASSPEDRGANYGYTF; DNA: TGTGCCAGCAGCCCGGAGGACAGGGGGGCGAACTATGGCTACACCTTC
size: .; V: TRBV7-9; D: TRBD1; J: TRBJ1-1; CDR3: CASSAAGGKANTEAFF; DNA: TGTGCCAGCAGCGCAGCAGGGGGCAAGGCGAACACTGAAGCTTTCTTT
size: .; V: TRBV14; D: .; J: TRBJ2-5; CDR3: CASSQSTGQETQYF; DNA: TGTGCCAGCAGCCAATCGACAGGACAAGAGACCCAGTACTTC
size: .; V: TRBV7-3; D: TRBD1; J: TRBJ1-1; CDR3: CASSPERDRANTEAFF; DNA: TGTGCCAGCAGCCCTGAGAGGGACAGGGCGAACACTGAAGCTTTCTTT
size: .; V: TRBV9; D: .; J: TRBJ2-1; CDR3: CASSVGREAYNEQFF; DNA: TGTGCCAGCAGCGTAGGAAGGGAAGCCTACAATGAGCAGTTCTTC
size: once; V: TRBV11-2; D: .; J: TRBJ1-2; CDR3: CASSLFGGGSPYGYTF; DNA: TGTGCCAGCAGCTTATTCGGGGGGGGAAGTCCCTATGGCTACACCTTC
size: few; V: TRBV5-1; D: .; J: TRBJ1-3; CDR3: CASSLGAWAGNTIYF; DNA: TGCGCCAGCAGCTTGGGGGCATGGGCTGGAAACACCATATATTTT
size: .; V: TRBV5-6; D: .; J: TRBJ2-7; CDR3: CASSLRQVRLYEQYF; DNA: TGTGCCAGCAGCCTTCGACAGGTCCGGCTCTACGAGCAGTACTTC
size: .; V: TRBV19; D: .; J: TRBJ1-1; CDR3: CASRRTTGNTEAFF; DNA: TGTGCCAGTAGAAGAACGACCGGGAACACTGAAGCTTTCTTT
size: few; V: TRBV25-1; D: .; J: TRBJ1-6; CDR3: CASSEWANSPLHF; DNA: TGTGCCAGCAGTGAATGGGCTAATTCACCCCTCCACTTT
size: .; V: TRBV7-9; D: .; J: TRBJ2-3; CDR3: CASSPDRELDTQYF; DNA: TGTGCCAGCAGTCCGGACAGAGAGCTGGATACGCAGTATTTT
size: .; V: TRBV6-5; D: .; J: TRBJ1-2; CDR3: CASSRDGSNYGYTF; DNA: TGTGCCAGCAGTCGGGACGGGTCTAACTATGGCTACACCTTC
size: .; V: TRBV2; D: .; J: TRBJ2-7; CDR3: CASKGTDGAYEQYF; DNA: TGTGCCAGCAAGGGGACTGACGGTGCCTACGAGCAGTACTTC
size: .; V: TRBV6-5; D: TRBD2; J: TRBJ2-5; CDR3: CASSYRVASGGETQYF; DNA: TGTGCCAGCAGTTACCGCGTCGCCAGCGGGGGTGAGACCCAGTACTTC
size: .; V: TRBV6-1; D: TRBD1; J: TRBJ1-1; CDR3: CASSAQGDYTEAFF; DNA: TGTGCCAGCAGTGCCCAGGGGGACTACACTGAAGCTTTCTTT
size: .; V: TRBV5-1; D: TRBD1; J: TRBJ2-3; CDR3: CASSFTGQGSDTQYF; DNA: TGCGCCAGCAGCTTTACCGGACAGGGATCAGATACGCAGTATTTT
size: .; V: TRBV10-3; D: .; J: TRBJ1-2; CDR3: CAISLQGYGYTF; DNA: TGTGCCATCAGTCTCCAGGGGTATGGCTACACCTTC
size: .; V: TRBV7-9; D: .; J: TRBJ2-3; CDR3: CATSLGSNTDTQYF; DNA: TGTGCCACCTCTTTGGGATCTAACACAGATACGCAGTATTTT
size: .; V: TRBV9; D: TRBD2; J: TRBJ2-5; CDR3: CASSPPGGGLSETQYF; DNA: TGTGCCAGCAGCCCCCCGGGGGGGGGCCTTTCCGAGACCCAGTACTTC
size: .; V: TRBV5-6; D: TRBD1; J: TRBJ1-2; CDR3: CASSPRSGGGYTF; DNA: TGTGCCAGCAGCCCCCGGTCAGGGGGTGGCTACACCTTC
size: .; V: TRBV7-9; D: .; J: TRBJ2-1; CDR3: CASSLSRGVGFF; DNA: TGTGCCAGCAGCTTATCTCGCGGGGTAGGGTTCTTC
size: .; V: TRBV5-4; D: .; J: TRBJ1-5; CDR3: CASSPGPSENQPQHF; DNA: TGTGCCAGCAGCCCCGGGCCCTCGGAGAATCAGCCCCAGCATTTT
size: .; V: TRBV20-1; D: .; J: TRBJ2-3; CDR3: CSARVEGEQYF; DNA: TGCAGTGCTAGAGTTGAGGGTGAGCAGTATTTT